Many counts were recorded for the clone carrying this TCR beta chain. This CDR3 comprises 15 residues. Trimming cost V 5 bases and J 4 bases; bases outside gene matches: 10. The germline gives CDR1 SGHAT, CDR2 FQNNGV. This sample is drawn from a study of blood T cell repertoires in COVID-19. Study information: The study drew acute and convalescent COVID-19 samples from the United States, Italy and Spain.

Using immunoSEQ multiplex PCR, the repertoire was profiled, and TCRdb retains in-frame clones only, with some absent. The table includes around 380,000 clones, 81% detected once. Sequencing was done on a sample of peripheral blood. The receptor was isolated from a human donor with acute or convalescent COVID-19. The donor label of this sample is uncertain. The chain joins TRBV11-2 to TRBJ2-7; 8 nucleotides agree with TRBD1. Here the CDR3 reads CASSKPGQAVYEQYF. Here the CDR3 DNA reads TGTGCCAGCAGCAAACCGGGACAGGCAGTATACGAGCAGTACTTC. The full variable domain, in which reference TRBV11-2 and TRBJ2-7 provide the parts outside the CDR3, is EAGVAQSPRYKIIEKRQSVAFWCNPISGHATLYWYQQILGQGPKLLIQFQNNGVVDDSQLPKDRFSAERLKGVDSTLKIQPAKLEDSAVYLCASSKPGQAVYEQYFGPGTRLTVT.